Listed here is a single T cell receptor beta chain. Its binding antigen is unknown. No much larger clone is present one base from it, and per-base qualities are unavailable. The sample originates from a study of vaccination and CD4 T cells after COVID-19 (dated by TCRdb to between 2020 and 2023). About the study as a whole: Every convalescent patient had a positive nasal swab PCR test for SARS-CoV-2, with mild disease in 9 or 10 patients and severe disease in one. In the convalescent cohort there were six males and four females, among whom were two Hispanic individuals, seven Caucasians, two Asians and one multiracial person. Each participant got two doses of either the Pfizer-BioNTech BNT162b2 vaccine (n=8) or the Moderna mRNA-1273 vaccine (n=2). Post-COVID blood samples from convalescent patients were collected a median of approximately 93 days after diagnosis, with a range of roughly 30 to 170 days. Post-vaccine blood samples were collected a median of around 70 days after the second vaccine dose, ranging from 14 to 241 days. Culture stimuli were overlapping spike peptide pools from SARS-CoV-2 and from the common cold coronaviruses HCoV-NL63, HCoV-OC43 and HCoV-229E. As controls, cultures received a CEFX viral epitope pool (the positive control), an HIV-1 Nef peptide pool (the negative control), or no peptide at all. In ten to eleven COVID-19 convalescent patients and a handful of infection-naive healthy vaccine recipients, the spike-specific CD4+ TCR repertoire before mRNA vaccination was compared with the repertoire after mRNA vaccination.

Receptor amplification or capture employed PCR. At the Johns Hopkins FTIC core, DNA from the cultured CD4+ T cells underwent TCR sequencing with the Oncomine TCR Beta short-read assay. The QIAamp micro DNA kit was used to extract genomic DNA from the cultured CD4+ T cells. Oncomine TCR Beta libraries made from cultured CD4+ T cells were pooled using unique dual indexes and sequenced on an Illumina iSeq 100. The paper's data handling went like this. Non-productive sequences were removed, and CDR3s that did not start with C, did not end with F or W, or were shorter than 7 amino acids were discarded. Antigen-specific clonotypes were identified with the MANAFEST web application by comparing peptide-stimulated wells with reference and other culture wells. Positive clones required FDR below 0.05, an odds ratio above 5, and productive frequency above 0.1% in at least two of three replicate wells. A clonotype counted as cross-reactive if it showed significant expansion both in the SARS-CoV-2 spike wells and in at least one common cold coronavirus spike condition. Levenshtein distances (stringdist) and unrooted phylogenetic trees (ape) in R version 3.6.1 were used to assess CDR3 homology. TCRdb trimmed the raw reads at Q25, called clones with MiXCR and kept productive beta chains. Each entry merges the rows of one CDR3 protein and shows their most common DNA and genes. The V and J calls come from TCRdb's annotation, not from the publication. The sample table contains about 17,000 distinct CDR3 sequences; only one count was recorded for more than 45% of them. 4.5% to 6% of the sample is taken by the ten largest.

Overall study results and their limits: The median count of SARS-CoV-2-reactive clonotypes went up from 20 to 25 after infection to 38 after vaccination, although the change was not significant. Nearly all vaccine-specific clones in convalescent patients (304 of 307) were mono-reactive for SARS-CoV-2 spike rather than cross-reactive with common cold coronaviruses. Among the post-vaccine SARS-CoV-2-reactive clones in convalescent patients, a median 86.3% showed up only after vaccination, which suggests vaccine-specific priming. The study included relatively few convalescent patients and did not analyze early timepoints after natural infection.

The meaning of the sample's treatment or condition label: roughly 11-day PBMC culture with coronavirus spike peptide pools or control peptides (ViraFEST assay). The ViraFEST assay was used in the study, in which antigen-specific T cells were expanded with peptide pools and expanded clonotypes were subsequently identified by TCR sequencing. The positive SARS-CoV-2 PCR tests of the convalescent patients were dated from March to December 2020, before the Alpha, Beta and Delta variants emerged in the United States. Each well held millions of PBMCs cultured in IMDM containing approximately 5% human AB serum and roughly 9.7 IU/ml IL-2, with roughly 9.2 ug/ml peptide pools added. Half of the culture medium was replaced with fresh IL-2-containing medium on days 3 and 7. Once the cells had been in culture for around ten days, the EasySep CD4+ T cell isolation kit was used to isolate CD4+ T cells by negative selection. Ficoll-Paque Plus gradient centrifugation was used to isolate PBMCs from whole blood, and the isolated PBMCs were then either used fresh or cryopreserved at -140C. Each culture condition was generally run in triplicate wells.

V lost 5 bases and J lost 7 bases, and the count of bases not matched to a germline gene is 8. CDR1 is given as SEHNR and CDR2 as FQNEAQ, both from the germline V gene (reference sequence). The CDR3 contains 14 residues, cysteine and phenylalanine counted. Only the CDR3 part of the read is kept: 42 bases, read in frame from the first base. The TCR comes from a human donor who had recovered from COVID-19. The sample consisted of CD4+ T cells from blood, cultured in vitro, taken before SARS-CoV-2 vaccination. The chain couples TRBV7-9 to TRBJ2-1, with 7 bases in between that match TRBD1. For the CDR3, the sequence is CASSRSGTENEQFF. In nucleotides, the sequence is TGTGCCAGCAGCAGATCCGGGACAGAAAATGAGCAGTTCTTC.